This TCR beta chain was recorded in a study of OX40 agonist ivuxolimab in advanced cancers. About the investigation overall: Ivuxolimab, which targeted the costimulatory receptor OX40 (CD134), was an agonistic, fully human IgG2 monoclonal antibody. Among the roughly 52 dose-escalation patients, some 20 had hepatocellular carcinoma, about 15 melanoma, 9 renal cell carcinoma and 9 head and neck cancer. Partial responses occurred in three dose-escalation patients, of whom one had hepatocellular carcinoma and two had cutaneous melanoma. Patients were allowed to have had prior anti-PD-1, anti-PD-L1 or anti-CTLA-4 therapy, and 40% of the dose-escalation patients had previously received checkpoint inhibitors. In the dose-escalation cohort, roughly 82% of patients were male, and the mean age was 60 years with a range of roughly 23 to 79. Intravenous ivuxolimab was administered to patients every 2 weeks at six dose levels: 0.01, 0.1, 0.3, 1.5, 3 and 10 mg/kg. The monotherapy dose-escalation portion (N = 52 patients) of the phase I ivuxolimab trial is reported in the paper. The point of sequencing TCRbeta in the periphery was to test whether ivuxolimab changed TCR sequence diversity and drove clonal T-cell expansion.

Genomic DNA was extracted from sorted cells for sequencing of the TCRbeta CDR3 region. TCRbeta CDR3 regions were sequenced using the immunoSEQ Assay. TCRdb re-hosts the immuneACCESS table, in-frame sequences only. Its copies lack some clones; in the studies checked, an unresolved V gene accounts for under half of them, and the cause for the rest is not known. The sample table shows 100,000 or so clones, and approximately 95% are seen once. The ten largest make up 2% of the sample. Counted from cysteine to phenylalanine, this CDR3 has 14 amino acids. The entry retains the CDR3 DNA only, 42 bases that are in frame from base 1. V and J are truncated by 6 bases and 0 bases respectively, leaving an intervening sequence of 10 bases. The germline V gene provides CDR1 MDHEN and CDR2 SYDVKM. What the study reported, not specific to this receptor: On average, CD8+ T cells showed more expanded clones than CD4+ T cells after ivuxolimab. The antigen specificity of the peripheral T cells that underwent clonal expansion was not determined. At doses from 0.1 to 3.0 mg/kg, clonal expansion was seen in both CD4+ and CD8+ blood T cells between baseline and week 6. Low levels of normalized T-cell clonal expansion were also seen in some nonresponding patients. In partial responders in the 0.1-3.0 mg/kg groups, normalized peripheral clonal expansion was found to be among the lowest, especially among CD8+ T cells.

On this clone itself: This clone's antigen is unknown. No quality values exist for individual bases; no much larger clone is one base distant.

Patients with autoimmune disease history or receiving systemic immunosuppression were excluded from the trial. In every dose cohort, peripheral blood was drawn for TCR sequencing at baseline, cycle 4 day 1, and cycle 7 day 1. The samples were drawn from a first-in-human, open-label, multicenter phase I dose-escalation trial of ivuxolimab. Adults with locally advanced or metastatic melanoma, renal cell, hepatocellular, or head and neck squamous cell carcinoma were enrolled in the trial. CD4+ and CD8+ T cells were sorted separately from peripheral blood before TCR sequencing. Here the sequenced sample was CD4+ or CD8+ T cells sorted from blood, taken in a trial of the OX40 agonist ivuxolimab. The sequence was obtained from an adult with an advanced solid tumor such as melanoma, head and neck, liver or kidney cancer. Rearrangement joined TRBV28 to TRBJ2-3; tentative D gene TRBD2, with 6 bases matching. The DNA sequence is as follows: TGTGCCAGCAGGAGGGACTGGAGCACAGATACGCAGTATTTT. This codes for CASRRDWSTDTQYF.